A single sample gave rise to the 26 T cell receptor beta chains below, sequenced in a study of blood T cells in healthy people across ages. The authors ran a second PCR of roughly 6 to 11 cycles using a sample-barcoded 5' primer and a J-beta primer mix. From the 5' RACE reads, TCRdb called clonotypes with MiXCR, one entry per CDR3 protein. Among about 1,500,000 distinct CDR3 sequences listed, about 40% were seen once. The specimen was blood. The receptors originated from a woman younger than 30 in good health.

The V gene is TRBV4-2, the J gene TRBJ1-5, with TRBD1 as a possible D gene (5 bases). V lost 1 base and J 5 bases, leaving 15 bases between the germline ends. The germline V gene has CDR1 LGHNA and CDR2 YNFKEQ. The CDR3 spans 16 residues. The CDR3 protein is CASSQVGQSFYQPQHF. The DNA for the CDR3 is TGTGCCAGCAGCCAAGTTGGACAATCTTTCTATCAGCCCCAGCATTTT.

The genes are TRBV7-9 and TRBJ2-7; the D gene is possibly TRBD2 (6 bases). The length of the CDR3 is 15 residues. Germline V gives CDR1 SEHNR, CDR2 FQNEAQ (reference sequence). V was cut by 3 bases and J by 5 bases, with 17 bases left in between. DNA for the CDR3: TGTGCCAGCAGCTTTGGAGGGGACTCGCTCGACGAGCAGTACTTC. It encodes CASSFGGDSLDEQYF. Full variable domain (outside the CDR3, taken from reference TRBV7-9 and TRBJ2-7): DTGVSQNPRHKITKRGQNVTFRCDPISEHNRLYWYRQTLGQGPEFLTYFQNEAQLEKSRLLSDRFSAERPKGSFSTLEIQRTEQGDSAMYLCASSFGGDSLDEQYFGPGTRLTVT.

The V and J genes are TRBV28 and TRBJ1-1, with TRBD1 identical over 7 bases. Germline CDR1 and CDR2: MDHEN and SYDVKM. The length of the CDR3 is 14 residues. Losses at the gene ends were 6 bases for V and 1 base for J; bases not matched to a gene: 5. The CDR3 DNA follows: TGTGCCAGCAGGGCCTACAGGGGGAACACTGAAGCTTTCTTT. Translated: CASRAYRGNTEAFF.

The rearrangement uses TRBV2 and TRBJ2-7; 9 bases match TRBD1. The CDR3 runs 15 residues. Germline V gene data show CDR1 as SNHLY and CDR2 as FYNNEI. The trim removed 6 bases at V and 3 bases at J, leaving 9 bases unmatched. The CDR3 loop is CASSDGDRAHYEQYF. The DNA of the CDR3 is TGTGCCAGCAGCGATGGGGACAGGGCCCACTACGAGCAGTACTTC.

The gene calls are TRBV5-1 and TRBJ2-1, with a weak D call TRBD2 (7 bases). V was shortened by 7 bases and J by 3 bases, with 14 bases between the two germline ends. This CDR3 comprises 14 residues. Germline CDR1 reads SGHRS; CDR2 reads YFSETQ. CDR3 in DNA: TGCGCCAGCTCACGAAGGGGGGGCTACAATGAGCAGTTCTTC. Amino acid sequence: CASSRRGGYNEQFF.

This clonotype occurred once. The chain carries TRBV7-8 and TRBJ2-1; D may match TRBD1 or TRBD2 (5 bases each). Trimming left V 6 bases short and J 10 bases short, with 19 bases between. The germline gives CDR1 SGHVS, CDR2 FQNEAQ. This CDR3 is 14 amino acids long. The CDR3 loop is CASRSRDRGNEQFF. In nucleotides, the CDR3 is TGTGCCAGCAGGTCCCGGGACCGGGGTAACGAGCAGTTCTTC.

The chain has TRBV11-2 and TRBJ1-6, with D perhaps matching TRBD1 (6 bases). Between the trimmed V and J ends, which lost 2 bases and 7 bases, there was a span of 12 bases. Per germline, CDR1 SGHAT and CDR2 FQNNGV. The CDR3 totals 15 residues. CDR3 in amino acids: CASSLSTGWNSPLHF. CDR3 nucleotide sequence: TGTGCCAGCAGCTTAAGTACAGGGTGGAATTCACCCCTCCACTTT.

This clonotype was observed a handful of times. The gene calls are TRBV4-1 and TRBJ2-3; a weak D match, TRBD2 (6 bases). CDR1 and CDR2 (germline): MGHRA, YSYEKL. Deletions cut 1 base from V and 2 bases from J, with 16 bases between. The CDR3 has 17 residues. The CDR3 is CASSQVAPWEATDTQYF. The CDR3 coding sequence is TGCGCCAGCAGCCAAGTGGCCCCTTGGGAGGCCACAGATACGCAGTATTTT.

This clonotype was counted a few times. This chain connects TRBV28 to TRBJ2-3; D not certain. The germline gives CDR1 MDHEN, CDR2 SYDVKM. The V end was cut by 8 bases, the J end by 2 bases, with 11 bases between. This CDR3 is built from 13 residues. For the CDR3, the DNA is TGTGCCAGCGTACGTCAACTCACAGATACGCAGTATTTT. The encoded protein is CASVRQLTDTQYF. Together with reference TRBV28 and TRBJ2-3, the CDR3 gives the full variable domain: DVKVTQSSRYLVKRTGEKVFLECVQDMDHENMFWYRQDPGLGLRLIYFSYDVKMKEKGDIPEGYSVSREKKERFSLILESASTNQTSMYLCASVRQLTDTQYFGPGTRLTVL.

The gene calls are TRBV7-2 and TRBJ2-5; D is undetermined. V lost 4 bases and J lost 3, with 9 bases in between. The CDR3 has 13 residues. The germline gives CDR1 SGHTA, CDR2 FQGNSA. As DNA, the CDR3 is TGTGCCAGCAGCTGGCTAGTCGAAGAGACCCAGTACTTC. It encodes CASSWLVEETQYF. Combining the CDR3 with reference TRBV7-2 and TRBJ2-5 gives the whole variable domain GAGVSQSPSNKVTEKGKDVELRCDPISGHTALYWYRQSLGQGLEFLIYFQGNSAPDKSGLPSDRFSAERTGGSVSTLTIQRTQQEDSAVYLCASSWLVEETQYFGPGTRLLVL.

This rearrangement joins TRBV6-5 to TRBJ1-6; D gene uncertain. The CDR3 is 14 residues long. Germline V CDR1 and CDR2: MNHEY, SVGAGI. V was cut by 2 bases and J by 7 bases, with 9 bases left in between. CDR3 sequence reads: CASSYRRENSPLHF. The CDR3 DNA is TGTGCCAGCAGTTACCGGCGAGAAAATTCACCCCTCCACTTT.

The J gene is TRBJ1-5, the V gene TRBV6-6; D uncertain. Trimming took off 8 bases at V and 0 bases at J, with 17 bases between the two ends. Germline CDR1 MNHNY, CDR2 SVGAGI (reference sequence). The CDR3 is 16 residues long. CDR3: CASSDRESNSNQPQHF. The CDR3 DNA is TGTGCCAGCTCGGACCGGGAGTCTAATAGCAATCAGCCCCAGCATTTT.

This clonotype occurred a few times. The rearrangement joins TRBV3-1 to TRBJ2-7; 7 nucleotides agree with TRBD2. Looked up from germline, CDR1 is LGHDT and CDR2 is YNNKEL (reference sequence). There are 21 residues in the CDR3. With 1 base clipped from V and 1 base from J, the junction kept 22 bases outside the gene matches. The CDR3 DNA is TGTGCCAGCAGCCAAGTCGGCCCCCAAGAGGAGGGAGGGCCAACATCCTACGAGCAGTACTTC. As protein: CASSQVGPQEEGGPTSYEQYF.

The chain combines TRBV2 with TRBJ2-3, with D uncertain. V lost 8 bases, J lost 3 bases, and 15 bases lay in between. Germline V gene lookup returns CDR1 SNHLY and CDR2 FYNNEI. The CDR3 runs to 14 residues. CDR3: CASSRSVVTDTQYF. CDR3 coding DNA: TGTGCCAGCTCCCGCTCGGTGGTGACAGATACGCAGTATTTT.

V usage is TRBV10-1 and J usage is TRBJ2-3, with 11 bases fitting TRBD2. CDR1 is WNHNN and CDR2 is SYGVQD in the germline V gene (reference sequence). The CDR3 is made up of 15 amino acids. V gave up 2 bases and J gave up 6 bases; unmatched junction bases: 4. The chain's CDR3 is CASSELSGRADTQYF. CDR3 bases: TGCGCCAGCAGTGAGCTTAGCGGGAGGGCCGATACGCAGTATTTT.

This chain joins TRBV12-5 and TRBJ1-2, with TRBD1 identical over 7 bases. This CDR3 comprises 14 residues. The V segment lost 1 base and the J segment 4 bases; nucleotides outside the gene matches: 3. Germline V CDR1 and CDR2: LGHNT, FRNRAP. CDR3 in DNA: TGTGCTAGTGGTTTGGAGACAGGGAGCTATGGCTACACCTTC. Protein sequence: CASGLETGSYGYTF.

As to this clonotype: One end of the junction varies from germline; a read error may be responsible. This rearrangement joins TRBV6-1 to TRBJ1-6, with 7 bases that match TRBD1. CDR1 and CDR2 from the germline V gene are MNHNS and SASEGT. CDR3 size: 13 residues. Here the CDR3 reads CASSEQGGSPPHF. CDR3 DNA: TGTGCCAGCAGTGAACAAGGGGGCTCACCCCCCCACTTT.

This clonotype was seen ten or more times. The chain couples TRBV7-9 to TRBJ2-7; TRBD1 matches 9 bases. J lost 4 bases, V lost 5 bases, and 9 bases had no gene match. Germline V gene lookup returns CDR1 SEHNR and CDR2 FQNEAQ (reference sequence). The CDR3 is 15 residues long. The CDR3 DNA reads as TGTGCCAGCAGCGCCTCCGGGACAGGGTCTTACGAGCAGTACTTC. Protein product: CASSASGTGSYEQYF.

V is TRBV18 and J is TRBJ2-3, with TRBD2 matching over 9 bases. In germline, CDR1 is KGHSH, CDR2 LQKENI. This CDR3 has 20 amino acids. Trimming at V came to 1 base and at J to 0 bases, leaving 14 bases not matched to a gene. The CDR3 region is CASSPRIPAGGNPSTDTQYF. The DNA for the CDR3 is TGTGCCAGCTCACCACGCATTCCGGCGGGGGGGAACCCTAGCACAGATACGCAGTATTTT.

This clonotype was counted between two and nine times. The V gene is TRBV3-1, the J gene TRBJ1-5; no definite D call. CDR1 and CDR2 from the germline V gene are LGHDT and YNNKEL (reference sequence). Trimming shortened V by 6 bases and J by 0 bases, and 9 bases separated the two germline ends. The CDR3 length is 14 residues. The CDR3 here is CASSTDNSNQPQHF. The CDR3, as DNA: TGTGCCAGCAGTACAGATAATAGCAATCAGCCCCAGCATTTT. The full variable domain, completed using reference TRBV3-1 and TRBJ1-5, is DTAVSQTPKYLVTQMGNDKSIKCEQNLGHDTMYWYKQDSKKFLKIMFSYNNKELIINETVPNRFSPKSPDKAHLNLHINSLELGDSAVYFCASSTDNSNQPQHFGDGTRLSIL.

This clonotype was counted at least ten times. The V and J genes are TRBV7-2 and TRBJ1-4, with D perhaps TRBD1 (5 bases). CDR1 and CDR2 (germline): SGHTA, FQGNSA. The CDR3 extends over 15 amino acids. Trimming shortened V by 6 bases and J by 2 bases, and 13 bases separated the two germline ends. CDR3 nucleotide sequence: TGTGCCAGCAGGGGTCAGGGAAGGACTAATGAAAAACTGTTTTTT. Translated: CASRGQGRTNEKLFF. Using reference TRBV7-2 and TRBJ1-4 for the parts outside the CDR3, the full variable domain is GAGVSQSPSNKVTEKGKDVELRCDPISGHTALYWYRQSLGQGLEFLIYFQGNSAPDKSGLPSDRFSAERTGGSVSTLTIQRTQQEDSAVYLCASRGQGRTNEKLFFGSGTQLSVL.

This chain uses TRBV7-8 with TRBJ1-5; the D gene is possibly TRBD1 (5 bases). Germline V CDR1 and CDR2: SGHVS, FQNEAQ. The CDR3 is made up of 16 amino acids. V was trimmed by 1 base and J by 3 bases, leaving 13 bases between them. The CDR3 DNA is TGTGCCAGCAGCTTAGGGGGCGCAGACTTCAATCAGCCCCAGCATTTT. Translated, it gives CASSLGGADFNQPQHF.

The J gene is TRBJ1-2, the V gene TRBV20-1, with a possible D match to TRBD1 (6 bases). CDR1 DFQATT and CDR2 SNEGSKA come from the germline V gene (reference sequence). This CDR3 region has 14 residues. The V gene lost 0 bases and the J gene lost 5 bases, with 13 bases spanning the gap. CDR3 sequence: CSAREKITGYGYTF. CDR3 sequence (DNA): TGCAGTGCTAGAGAAAAGATTACAGGGTATGGCTACACCTTC.

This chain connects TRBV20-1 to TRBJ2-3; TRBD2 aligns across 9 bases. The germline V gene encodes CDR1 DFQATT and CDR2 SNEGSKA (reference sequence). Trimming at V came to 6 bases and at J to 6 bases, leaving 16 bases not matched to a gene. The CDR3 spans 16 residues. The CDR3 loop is CSARDVAGGLQDTQYF. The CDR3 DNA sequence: TGCAGTGCGCGAGATGTGGCGGGAGGGCTACAGGATACGCAGTATTTT.

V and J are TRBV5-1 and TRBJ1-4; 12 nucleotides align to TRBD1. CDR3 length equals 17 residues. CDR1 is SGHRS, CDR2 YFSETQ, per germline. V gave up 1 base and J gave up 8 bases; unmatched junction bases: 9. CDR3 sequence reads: CASSLMGQGALREKLFF. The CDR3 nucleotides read TGCGCCAGCAGCTTGATGGGACAGGGGGCCCTGAGGGAAAAACTGTTTTTT.

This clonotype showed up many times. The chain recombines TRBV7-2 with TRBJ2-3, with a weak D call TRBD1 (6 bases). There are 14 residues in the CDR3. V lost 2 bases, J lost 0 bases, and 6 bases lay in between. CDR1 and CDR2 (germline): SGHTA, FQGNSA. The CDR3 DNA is TGTGCCAGCAGCTTACAGGGGAGCACAGATACGCAGTATTTT. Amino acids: CASSLQGSTDTQYF.